Listed below are T cell receptor beta chains from one sample, sequenced in a study of T cell changes during pregnancy in multiple sclerosis. Assay used: immunoSEQ multiplex PCR; TCRdb lists only in-frame clones, some missing. The sample records 20,000 to 25,000 clones, approximately 80% being singletons. The specimen comprised CD8+ T cells from peripheral blood mononuclear cells, sampled in the first trimester of pregnancy. All receptors come from a female donor in good health, enrolled as a control in a pregnancy study. The CDR3 runs from the conserved cysteine through the conserved F or W. D genes are given only for firm matches.

d_call: TRBD2; j_call: TRBJ2-2; v_call: TRBV5-5; cdr3_nt: TGTGCCAGCAGCTTCCGACTAGCGGGAGGGCCCAGGTCGAACACCGGGGAGCTGTTTTTT; cdr3_aa: CASSFRLAGGPRSNTGELFF
d_call: TRBD2; j_call: TRBJ2-1; v_call: TRBV6-4; cdr3_nt: TGTGCCAGCAGTGTAGCGGGAGACTACAATGAGCAGTTCTTC; cdr3_aa: CASSVAGDYNEQFF
d_call: -; j_call: TRBJ2-7; v_call: TRBV14; cdr3_nt: TGTGCCAGCAGACTCGGAGGATCCTACGAGCAGTACTTC; cdr3_aa: CASRLGGSYEQYF
d_call: TRBD2; j_call: TRBJ2-2; v_call: TRBV5-1; cdr3_nt: TGCGCCAGCAGCTGGAAGACTAGCGGGGGCCAAGCGAACACCGGGGAGCTGTTTTTT; cdr3_aa: CASSWKTSGGQANTGELFF
d_call: -; j_call: TRBJ2-5; v_call: TRBV28; cdr3_nt: TGTGCCAGCAGCGACAGAATAAACCTCCAAGAGACCCAGTACTTC; cdr3_aa: CASSDRINLQETQYF
d_call: TRBD1; j_call: TRBJ1-2; v_call: TRBV5-1; cdr3_nt: TGCGCCAGCAGCTTCCTCCAACAGGGGCGGAACTATGGCTACACCTTC; cdr3_aa: CASSFLQQGRNYGYTF
d_call: -; j_call: TRBJ2-7; v_call: TRBV9; cdr3_nt: TGTGCCAGCAGCGCGGGGGGGACAGCTACCTACGAGCAGTACTTC; cdr3_aa: CASSAGGTATYEQYF
d_call: -; j_call: TRBJ2-3; v_call: TRBV15; cdr3_nt: TGTGCCACCAGCTCAACTGGAGGCTCCCCAGATACGCAGTATTTT; cdr3_aa: CATSSTGGSPDTQYF
d_call: TRBD1; j_call: TRBJ2-7; v_call: TRBV19; cdr3_nt: TGTGCCAGTAGTATCGTGGGACAGGGTCCCTACGAGCAGTACTTC; cdr3_aa: CASSIVGQGPYEQYF
d_call: -; j_call: TRBJ1-2; v_call: TRBV29-1; cdr3_nt: TGCAGCGTTGAAGATCGGGACACAACTAACTATGGCTACACCTTC; cdr3_aa: CSVEDRDTTNYGYTF
d_call: -; j_call: TRBJ2-4; v_call: TRBV4-3; cdr3_nt: TGCGCCAGCAGCCAAGAGAGCGAAGCCAAAAACATTCAGTACTTC; cdr3_aa: CASSQESEAKNIQYF
d_call: -; j_call: TRBJ2-7; v_call: TRBV27; cdr3_nt: TGTGCCAGCAGTTTACAAAACCCGACAGTGGATTTGTACGAGCAGTACTTC; cdr3_aa: CASSLQNPTVDLYEQYF
d_call: TRBD2; j_call: TRBJ2-3; v_call: TRBV4-3; cdr3_nt: TGCGCCAGCAGCCAAGTATCCCGCGCTAGCGGGGGGCACACAGATACGCAGTATTTT; cdr3_aa: CASSQVSRASGGHTDTQYF